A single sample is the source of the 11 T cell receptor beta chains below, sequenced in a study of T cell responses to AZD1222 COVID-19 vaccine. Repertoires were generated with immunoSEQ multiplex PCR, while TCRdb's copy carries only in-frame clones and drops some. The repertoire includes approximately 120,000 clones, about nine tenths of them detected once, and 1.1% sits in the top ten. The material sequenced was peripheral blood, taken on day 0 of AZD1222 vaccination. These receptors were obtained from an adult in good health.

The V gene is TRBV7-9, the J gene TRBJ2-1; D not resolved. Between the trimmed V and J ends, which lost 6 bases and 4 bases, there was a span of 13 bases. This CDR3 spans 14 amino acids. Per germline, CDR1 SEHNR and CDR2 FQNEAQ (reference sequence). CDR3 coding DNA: TGTGCCAGCAGGCTGGAGCGAAGTTACAATGAGCAGTTCTTC. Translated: CASRLERSYNEQFF.

CDR3 in DNA: TGTGCCACCAGCAGAGGAGTAGAGCCGAGGGGGCAGTTCTTC. It translates to CATSRGVEPRGQFF. The V call is TRBV15, the J call TRBJ2-1; D possibly matches TRBD1 or TRBD2 (5 bases each). The germline gives CDR1 LNHNV, CDR2 YYDKDF (reference sequence). This CDR3 is built from 14 residues. V lost 1 base and J 12 bases, leaving 16 bases between the germline ends.

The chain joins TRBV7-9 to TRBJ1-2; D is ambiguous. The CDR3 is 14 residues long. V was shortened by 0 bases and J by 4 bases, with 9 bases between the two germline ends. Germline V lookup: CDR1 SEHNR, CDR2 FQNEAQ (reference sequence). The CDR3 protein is CASSLASGRYGYTF. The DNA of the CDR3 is TGTGCCAGCAGCTTAGCGTCCGGGCGCTATGGCTACACCTTC.

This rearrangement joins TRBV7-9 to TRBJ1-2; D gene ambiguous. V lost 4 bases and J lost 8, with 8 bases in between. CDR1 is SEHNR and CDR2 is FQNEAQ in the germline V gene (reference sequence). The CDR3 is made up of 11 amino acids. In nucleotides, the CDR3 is TGTGCCAGCAGCTATGAGCAAGGCTACACCTTC. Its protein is CASSYEQGYTF.

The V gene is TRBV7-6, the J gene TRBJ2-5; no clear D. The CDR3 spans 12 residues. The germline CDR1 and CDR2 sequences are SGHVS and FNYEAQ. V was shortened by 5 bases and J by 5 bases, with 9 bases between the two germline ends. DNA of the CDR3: TGTGCCAGCAGCCCACTCGGGGAGACCCAGTACTTC. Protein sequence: CASSPLGETQYF.

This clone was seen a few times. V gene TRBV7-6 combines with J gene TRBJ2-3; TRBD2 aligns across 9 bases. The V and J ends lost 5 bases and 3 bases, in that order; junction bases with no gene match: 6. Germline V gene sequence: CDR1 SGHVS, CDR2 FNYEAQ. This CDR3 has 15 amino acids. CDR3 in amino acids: CASSPTSGLTDTQYF. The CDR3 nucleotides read TGTGCCAGCAGCCCGACTAGCGGTTTAACAGATACGCAGTATTTT.

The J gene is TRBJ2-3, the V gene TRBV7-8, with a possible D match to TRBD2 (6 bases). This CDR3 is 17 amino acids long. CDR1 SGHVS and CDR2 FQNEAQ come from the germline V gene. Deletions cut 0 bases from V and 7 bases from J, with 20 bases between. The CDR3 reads CASSLAGRAVRGYTQYF. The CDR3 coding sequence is TGTGCCAGCAGCTTAGCCGGTCGAGCGGTCCGGGGGTATACGCAGTATTTT.

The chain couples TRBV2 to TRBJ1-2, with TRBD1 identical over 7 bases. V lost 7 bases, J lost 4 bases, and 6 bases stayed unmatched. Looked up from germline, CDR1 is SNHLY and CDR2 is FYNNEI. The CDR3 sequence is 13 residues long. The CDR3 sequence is CASTRQGGYGYTF. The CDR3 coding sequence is TGTGCCAGCACTAGACAGGGAGGCTATGGCTACACCTTC.

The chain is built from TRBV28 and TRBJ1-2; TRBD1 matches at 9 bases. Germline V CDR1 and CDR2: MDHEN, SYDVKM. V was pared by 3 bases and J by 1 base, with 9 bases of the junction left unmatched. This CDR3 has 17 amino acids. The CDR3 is CASSLGTGKGGNYGYTF. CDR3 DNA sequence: TGTGCCAGCAGTTTGGGGACAGGGAAGGGGGGTAACTATGGCTACACCTTC.

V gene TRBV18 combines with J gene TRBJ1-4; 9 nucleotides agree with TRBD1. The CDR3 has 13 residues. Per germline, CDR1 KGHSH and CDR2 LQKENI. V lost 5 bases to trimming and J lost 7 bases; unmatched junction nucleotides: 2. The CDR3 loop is CASSGTGFEKLFF. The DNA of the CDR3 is TGTGCCAGCTCAGGGACAGGGTTTGAAAAACTGTTTTTT.

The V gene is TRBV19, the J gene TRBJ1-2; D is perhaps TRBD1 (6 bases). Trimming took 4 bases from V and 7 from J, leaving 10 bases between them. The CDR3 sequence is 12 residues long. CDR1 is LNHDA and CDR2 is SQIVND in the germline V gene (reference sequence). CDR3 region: CASSTRQAGYTF. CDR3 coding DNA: TGTGCCAGTAGTACCCGACAGGCTGGCTACACCTTC. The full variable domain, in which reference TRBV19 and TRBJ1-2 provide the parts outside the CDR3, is DGGITQSPKYLFRKEGQNVTLSCEQNLNHDAMYWYRQDPGQGLRLIYYSQIVNDFQKGDIAEGYSVSREKKESFPLTVTSAQKNPTAFYLCASSTRQAGYTFGSGTRLTVV.